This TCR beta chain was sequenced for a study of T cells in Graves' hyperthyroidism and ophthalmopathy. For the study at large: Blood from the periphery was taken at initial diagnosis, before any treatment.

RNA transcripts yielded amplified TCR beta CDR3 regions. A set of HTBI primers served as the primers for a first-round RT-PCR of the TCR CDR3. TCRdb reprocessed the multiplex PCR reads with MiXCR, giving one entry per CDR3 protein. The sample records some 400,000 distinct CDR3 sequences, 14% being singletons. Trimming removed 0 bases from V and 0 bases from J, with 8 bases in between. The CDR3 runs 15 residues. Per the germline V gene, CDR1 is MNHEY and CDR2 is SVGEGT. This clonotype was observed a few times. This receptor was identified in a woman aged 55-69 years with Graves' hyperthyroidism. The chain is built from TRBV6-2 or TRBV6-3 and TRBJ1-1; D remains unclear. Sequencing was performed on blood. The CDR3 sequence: CASSYSSAMNTEAFF. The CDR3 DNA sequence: TGTGCCAGCAGTTACTCGTCGGCCATGAACACTGAAGCTTTCTTT.